This TCR beta chain was identified in a study of blood T cell repertoires in COVID-19 (dated by TCRdb to 2018 to 2020). Study-wide context: The collaborator samples originated in the United States, Italy and Spain and spanned the acute and convalescent phases of COVID-19. The material from the prospective study consisted of cDNA or gDNA derived from T cells, B-cell-depleted T cells, or PBMCs. Deeply sampled blood TCRbeta repertoires from subjects exposed to, actively infected with, or recovered from COVID-19 were included in the dataset. The repertoires were released in a freely available public database meant as a resource for research on the immune response to SARS-CoV-2. Samples came from the ongoing ImmuneRACE study (first 160 participants) plus 1,254 subjects from 6 global collaborators. A de-identified subject ID, COVID-19 status, age in years and sex were almost always included in the sample metadata. Where available, HLA class I and class II types were obtained from metadata supplied by the sample provider rather than from assay-based typing. Results the study describes overall, beyond this receptor: The amount of clinical and demographic metadata varied by source and participant and was provided uncurated.

A word on this clone: Its antigen target is currently unknown. It has no much larger one-base neighbor in the sample; base qualities were not kept.

Samples from volunteer blood donors who had recovered from COVID-19 were contributed by a second Seattle source. Collaborating institutions collected whole blood in K2EDTA tubes following their own protocols. For TCRbeta analysis, collaborators shipped samples in one of three forms: frozen whole blood, isolated PBMCs, or DNA extracted from either of those sample types. The germline V and J ends show losses of 3 bases and 1 base respectively, and no gene match explains 8 bases of the junction. The CDR3 spans 17 residues, from the cysteine through the phenylalanine. The read is trimmed to its CDR3 DNA, 51 bases read in frame from base 1. The germline V gene (reference sequence) supplies CDR1 DFQATT and CDR2 SNEGSKA. TCRbeta CDR3 regions were amplified from genomic DNA using the immunoSEQ Assay, a bias-controlled multiplex PCR. The original methods were these. The number of nucleated cells in each sample was estimated by amplification of reference gene primers within the assay. To quantify the absolute abundance of each unique TCRbeta CDR3 rearrangement, sequence reads were collapsed and filtered. For each sample, productive Simpson clonality was calculated as the square root of Simpson's diversity index across productive rearrangements. The source is immuneACCESS, and TCRdb retained only in-frame sequences with V and J called. Part of the clones is not carried over; for the studies checked, unresolved V genes explain less than half of this, and the remainder is unexplained. V, J and clone size derive from that table, while D and trimming were established from the DNA sequence. For this sample there are about 170,000 clones; approximately 84% appear just once. In total, the top ten clones hold roughly 7.1% of the sample.

Sequencing was performed on peripheral blood. The sequence links TRBV20-1 to TRBJ2-5; a stretch of 13 junction bases matches TRBD2. The receptor was derived from a middle-aged man who had recovered from COVID-19. The CDR3 region has the sequence CSASDGTSGNVQETQYF. The bases read TGCAGTGCTAGTGACGGGACTAGCGGGAACGTCCAAGAGACCCAGTACTTC.